This paragraph reports one TCR beta chain. V shed 4 bases and J 4 bases; nucleotides not matched to a gene: 8. The germline CDR1 and CDR2 sequences are MRHNA and SNTAGT. This CDR3 comprises 15 residues. In the study's own analysis: Reference gene primer amplification yielded estimated nucleated cell counts. Profiled with immunoSEQ multiplex PCR; TCRdb holds only in-frame clones, not every one. V, J and clone size were drawn from that table, and D and trimming were deduced from the DNA. The sample has 250,000 or so clones, about 80% seen once. The data are from a study of blood T cell repertoires in COVID-19. Study information: Sites in the United States, Italy and Spain provided acute and convalescent COVID-19 samples. From T cells, B-cell-depleted T cells, or PBMCs came the material, which was cDNA or gDNA.

The sample comprised peripheral blood. The genes are TRBV6-4 and TRBJ2-3; 7 nucleotides agree with TRBD1. This clonotype originated in a woman of 80 years or more with acute or convalescent COVID-19. The CDR3 DNA follows: TGTGCCAGCAGTGTTAGACAGGGTCCGCCAGATACGCAGTATTTT. Amino acid sequence: CASSVRQGPPDTQYF.